This T cell receptor beta chain stems from a study of T cells after yellow fever vaccination. V dropped 1 base and J dropped 0; count of bases not matched to a gene: 5. CDR1 is GTSNPN, CDR2 SVGIG, per germline (reference sequence). The CDR3 runs to 17 residues. As TCR cDNA was made by 5'RACE template switching, a universal primer site and UMIs were added. TCRdb ran MiXCR on the 5' RACE reads and lists one entry per CDR3 protein. The data hold 550,000 to 750,000 distinct CDR3 sequences, with roughly 13% observed a single time. About this clonotype itself: The antigen is undetermined.

Study results and caveats: Only a small proportion of the clonotypes turned up in both the CD4 and the CD8 compartments, likely arising from convergent recombination.

The chain combines TRBV30 with TRBJ2-1, with 11 bases aligning to TRBD2. The sequenced sample was PBMCs, obtained on the day of the yellow fever booster vaccination. The receptor was derived from a man aged 25 to 45 who received the YFV17D yellow fever vaccine. The CDR3 reads CAWSGAGTSGSYNEQFF. Written as DNA, the CDR3 is TGTGCCTGGAGTGGGGCAGGGACTAGCGGCTCCTACAATGAGCAGTTCTTC.